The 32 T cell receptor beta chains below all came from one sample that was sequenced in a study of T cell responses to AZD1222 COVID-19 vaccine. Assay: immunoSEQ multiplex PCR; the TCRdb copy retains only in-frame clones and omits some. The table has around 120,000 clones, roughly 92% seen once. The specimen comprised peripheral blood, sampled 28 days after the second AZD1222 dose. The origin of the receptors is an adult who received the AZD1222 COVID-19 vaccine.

CDR3 amino acids: CASSAAGDTQYF. CDR3 nucleotide sequence: TGTGCCAGCAGCGCCGCTGGAGATACGCAGTATTTT. The chain joins TRBV5-6 to TRBJ2-3; D is undetermined. The CDR3 length is 12 residues. Trimming removed 4 bases at V and 5 bases at J, with 8 bases between. Germline V lookup: CDR1 SGHDT, CDR2 YYEEEE.

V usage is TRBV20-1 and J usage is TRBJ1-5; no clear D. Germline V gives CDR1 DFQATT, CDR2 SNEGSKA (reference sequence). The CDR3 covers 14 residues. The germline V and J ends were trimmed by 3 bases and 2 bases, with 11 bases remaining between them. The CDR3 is CSASRPGGNQPQHF. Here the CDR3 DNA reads TGCAGTGCTAGTAGGCCGGGCGGCAATCAGCCCCAGCATTTT.

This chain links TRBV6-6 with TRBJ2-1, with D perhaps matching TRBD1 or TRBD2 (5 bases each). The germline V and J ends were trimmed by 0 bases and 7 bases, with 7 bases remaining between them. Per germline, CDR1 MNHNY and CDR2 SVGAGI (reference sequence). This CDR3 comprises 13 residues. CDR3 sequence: CASSYSWGNEQFF. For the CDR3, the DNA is TGTGCCAGCAGTTACTCTTGGGGGAATGAGCAGTTCTTC.

CDR3 sequence: CASSQRQGMGYGYTF. The CDR3 DNA is TGTGCCAGCAGCCAACGACAGGGGATGGGCTATGGCTACACCTTC. This chain uses TRBV3-1 (or the pseudogene TRBV3-2) with TRBJ1-2; 8 nucleotides line up with TRBD1. This CDR3 is 15 amino acids long. V lost 2 bases, J lost 4 bases, and 6 bases stayed unmatched. From germline, CDR1 is LGHDT and CDR2 YNNKEL (reference sequence).

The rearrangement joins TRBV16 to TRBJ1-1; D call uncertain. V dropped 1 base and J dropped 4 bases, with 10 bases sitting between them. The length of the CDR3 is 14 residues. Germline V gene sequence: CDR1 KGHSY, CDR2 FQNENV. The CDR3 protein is CASSQLVQFTEAFF. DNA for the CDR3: TGTGCCAGCAGCCAATTAGTGCAGTTCACTGAAGCTTTCTTT. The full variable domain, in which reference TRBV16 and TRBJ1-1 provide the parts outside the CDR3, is GEEVAQTPKHLVRGEGQKAKLYCAPIKGHSYVFWYQQVLKNEFKFLISFQNENVFDETGMPKERFSAKCLPNSPCSLEIQATKLEDSAVYFCASSQLVQFTEAFFGQGTRLTVV.

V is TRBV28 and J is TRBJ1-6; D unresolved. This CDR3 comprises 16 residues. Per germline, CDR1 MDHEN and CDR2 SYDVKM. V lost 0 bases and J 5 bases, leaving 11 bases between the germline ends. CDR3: CASSLWRGSNNSPLHF. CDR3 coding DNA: TGTGCCAGCAGTTTATGGCGGGGAAGTAATAATTCACCCCTCCACTTT.

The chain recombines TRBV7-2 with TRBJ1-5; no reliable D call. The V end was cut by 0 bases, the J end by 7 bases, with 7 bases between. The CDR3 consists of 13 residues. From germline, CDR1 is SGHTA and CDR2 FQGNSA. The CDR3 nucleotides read TGTGCCAGCAGCTTAGCGGGAGGCCAGCCCCAGCATTTT. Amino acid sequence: CASSLAGGQPQHF.

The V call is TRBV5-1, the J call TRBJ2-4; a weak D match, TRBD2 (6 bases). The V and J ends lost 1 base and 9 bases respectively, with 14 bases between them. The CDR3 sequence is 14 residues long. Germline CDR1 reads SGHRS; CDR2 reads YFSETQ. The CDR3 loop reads CASSLRPSEGIQYF. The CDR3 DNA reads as TGCGCCAGCAGCTTGCGTCCTAGCGAGGGCATTCAGTACTTC. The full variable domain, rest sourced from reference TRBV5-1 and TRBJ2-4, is KAGVTQTPRYLIKTRGQQVTLSCSPISGHRSVSWYQQTPGQGLQFLFEYFSETQRNKGNFPGRFSGRQFSNSRSEMNVSTLELGDSALYLCASSLRPSEGIQYFGAGTRLSVL.

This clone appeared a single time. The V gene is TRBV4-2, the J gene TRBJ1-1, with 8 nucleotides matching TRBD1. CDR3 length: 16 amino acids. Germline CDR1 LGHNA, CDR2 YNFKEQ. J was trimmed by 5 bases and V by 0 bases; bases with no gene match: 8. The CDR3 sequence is CASSQDRDRGGTEAFF. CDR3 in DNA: TGTGCCAGCAGCCAAGATCGTGACAGGGGAGGTACTGAAGCTTTCTTT.

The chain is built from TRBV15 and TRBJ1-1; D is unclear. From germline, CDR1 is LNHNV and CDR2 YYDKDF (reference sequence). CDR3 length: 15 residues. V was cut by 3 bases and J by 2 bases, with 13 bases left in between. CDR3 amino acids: CATSRAYMLNTEAFF. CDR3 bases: TGTGCCACCAGCAGGGCCTACATGCTAAACACTGAAGCTTTCTTT.

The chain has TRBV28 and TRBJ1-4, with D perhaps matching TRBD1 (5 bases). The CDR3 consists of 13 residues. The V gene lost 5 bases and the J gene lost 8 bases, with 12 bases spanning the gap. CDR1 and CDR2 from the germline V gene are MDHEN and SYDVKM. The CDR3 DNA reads TGTGCCAGCAGTCCGGGGGGGAAGGAAAAACTGTTTTTT. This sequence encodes CASSPGGKEKLFF.

CDR3 nucleotide sequence: TGTGCCAGCAGTTTAAGACAGGGCTATGGCTACACCTTC. Translating it yields CASSLRQGYGYTF. This rearrangement joins TRBV28 to TRBJ1-2, with 7 positions matching TRBD1. The CDR3 covers 13 residues. Germline loops: CDR1 MDHEN, CDR2 SYDVKM. Trimming took 2 bases from V and 4 from J; bases not matched to a gene: 1.

The CDR3 region is CASSPQSQETQYF. CDR3 nucleotides: TGTGCCAGTAGTCCTCAGAGCCAAGAGACCCAGTACTTC. The V gene is TRBV19, the J gene TRBJ2-5; the D is unclear. The CDR3 consists of 13 residues. Germline V gene data show CDR1 as LNHDA and CDR2 as SQIVND (reference sequence). V was trimmed by 5 bases and J by 1 base, leaving 8 bases between them.

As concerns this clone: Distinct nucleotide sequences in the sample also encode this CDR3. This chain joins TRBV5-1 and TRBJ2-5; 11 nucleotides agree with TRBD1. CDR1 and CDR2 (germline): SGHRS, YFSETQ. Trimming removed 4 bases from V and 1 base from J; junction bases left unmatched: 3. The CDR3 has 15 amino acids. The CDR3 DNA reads TGCGCCAGCAGCCTAGGACAGGGGGCCCAAGAGACCCAGTACTTC. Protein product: CASSLGQGAQETQYF.

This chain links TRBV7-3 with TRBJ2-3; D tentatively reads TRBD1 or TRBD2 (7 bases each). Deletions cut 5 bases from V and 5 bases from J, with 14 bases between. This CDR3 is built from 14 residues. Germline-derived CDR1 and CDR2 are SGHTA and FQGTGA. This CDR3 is CASSRDYRGDTQYF. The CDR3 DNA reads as TGTGCCAGCAGCCGGGACTACAGGGGAGATACGCAGTATTTT.

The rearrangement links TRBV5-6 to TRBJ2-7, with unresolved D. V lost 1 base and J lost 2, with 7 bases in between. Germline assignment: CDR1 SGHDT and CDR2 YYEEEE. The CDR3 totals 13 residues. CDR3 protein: CASSLTRPYEQYF. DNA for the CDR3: TGTGCCAGCAGCTTGACGAGGCCCTACGAGCAGTACTTC.

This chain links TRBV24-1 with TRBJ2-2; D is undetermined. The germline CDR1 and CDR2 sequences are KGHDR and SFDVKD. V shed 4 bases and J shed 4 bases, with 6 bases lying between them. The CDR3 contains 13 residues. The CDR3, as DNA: TGTGCCACCAGTGACCACCTCACCGGGGAGCTGTTTTTT. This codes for CATSDHLTGELFF.

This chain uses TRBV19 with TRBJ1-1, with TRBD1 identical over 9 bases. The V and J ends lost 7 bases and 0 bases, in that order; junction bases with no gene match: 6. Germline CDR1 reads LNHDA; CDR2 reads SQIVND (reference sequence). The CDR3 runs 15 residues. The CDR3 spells CASTFGTGLNTEAFF. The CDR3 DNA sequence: TGTGCCAGTACTTTCGGGACAGGGTTGAACACTGAAGCTTTCTTT.

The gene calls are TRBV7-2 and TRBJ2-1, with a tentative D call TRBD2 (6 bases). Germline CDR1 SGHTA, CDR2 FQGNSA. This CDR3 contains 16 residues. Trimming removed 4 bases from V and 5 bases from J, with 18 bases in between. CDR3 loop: CASSSRDSILHNEQFF. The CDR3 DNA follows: TGTGCCAGCAGCTCCCGGGACTCCATATTACACAATGAGCAGTTCTTC.

CDR3 DNA: TGTGCCAGCTCACCCCTCTCCAATCAGCCCCAGCATTTT. This gives the protein CASSPLSNQPQHF. V usage is TRBV18 and J usage is TRBJ1-5; unclear D gene. Looked up from germline, CDR1 is KGHSH and CDR2 is LQKENI. V was pared by 3 bases and J by 3 bases, with 6 bases between. This CDR3 has 13 residues.

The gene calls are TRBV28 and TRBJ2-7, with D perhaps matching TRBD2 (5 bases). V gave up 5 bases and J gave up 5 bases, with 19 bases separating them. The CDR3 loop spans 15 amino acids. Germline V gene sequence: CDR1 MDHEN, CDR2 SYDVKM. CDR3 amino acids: CASSPTLGFGNEQYF. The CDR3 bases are TGTGCCAGCAGTCCGACTTTGGGGTTCGGGAACGAGCAGTACTTC.

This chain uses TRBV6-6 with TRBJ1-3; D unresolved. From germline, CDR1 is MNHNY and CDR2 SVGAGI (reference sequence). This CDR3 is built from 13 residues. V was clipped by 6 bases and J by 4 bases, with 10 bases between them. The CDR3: CASSLGLGNTIYF. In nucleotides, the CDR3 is TGTGCCAGCAGCCTGGGCCTCGGAAACACCATATATTTT.

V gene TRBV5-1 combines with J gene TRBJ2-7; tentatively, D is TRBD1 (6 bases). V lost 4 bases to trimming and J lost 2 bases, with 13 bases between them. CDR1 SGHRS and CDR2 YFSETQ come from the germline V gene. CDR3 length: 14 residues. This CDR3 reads CASSPGTPTYEQYF. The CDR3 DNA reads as TGCGCCAGCAGCCCGGGGACACCAACCTACGAGCAGTACTTC. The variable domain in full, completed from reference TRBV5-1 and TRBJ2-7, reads KAGVTQTPRYLIKTRGQQVTLSCSPISGHRSVSWYQQTPGQGLQFLFEYFSETQRNKGNFPGRFSGRQFSNSRSEMNVSTLELGDSALYLCASSPGTPTYEQYFGPGTRLTVT.

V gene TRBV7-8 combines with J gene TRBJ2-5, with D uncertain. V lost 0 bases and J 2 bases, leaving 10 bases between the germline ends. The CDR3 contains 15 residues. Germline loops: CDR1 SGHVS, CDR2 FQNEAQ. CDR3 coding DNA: TGTGCCAGCAGCTTAGCCGGACCTAATCAAGAGACCCAGTACTTC. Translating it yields CASSLAGPNQETQYF.

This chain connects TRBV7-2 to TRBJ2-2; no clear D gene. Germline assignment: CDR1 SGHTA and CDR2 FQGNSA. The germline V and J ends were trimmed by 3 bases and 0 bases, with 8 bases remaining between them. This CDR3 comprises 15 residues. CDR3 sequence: CASSLASANTGELFF. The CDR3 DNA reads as TGTGCCAGCAGCTTGGCTTCGGCGAACACCGGGGAGCTGTTTTTT.

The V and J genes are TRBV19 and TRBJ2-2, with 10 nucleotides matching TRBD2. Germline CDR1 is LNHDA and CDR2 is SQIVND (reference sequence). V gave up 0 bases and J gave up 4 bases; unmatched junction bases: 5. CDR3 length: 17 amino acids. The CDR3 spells CASSIDERGGPTGELFF. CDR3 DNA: TGTGCCAGTAGTATAGATGAGCGGGGGGGCCCCACCGGGGAGCTGTTTTTT.

The CDR3 loop is CASSQNTGELFF. The CDR3 DNA reads TGTGCCAGCAGCCAAAACACCGGGGAGCTGTTTTTT. The rearrangement links TRBV14 to TRBJ2-2; D is ambiguous. The V gene lost 2 bases and the J gene lost 2 bases, with 0 bases spanning the gap. CDR1 and CDR2 (germline): SGHDN, FVKESK. The length of the CDR3 is 12 residues.

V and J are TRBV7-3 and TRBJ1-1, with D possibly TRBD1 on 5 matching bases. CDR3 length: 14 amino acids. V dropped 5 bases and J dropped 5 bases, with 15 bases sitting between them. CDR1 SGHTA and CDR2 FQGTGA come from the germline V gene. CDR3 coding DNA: TGTGCCAGCAGCGTGGACGGCTGGGGGACTGAAGCTTTCTTT. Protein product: CASSVDGWGTEAFF.

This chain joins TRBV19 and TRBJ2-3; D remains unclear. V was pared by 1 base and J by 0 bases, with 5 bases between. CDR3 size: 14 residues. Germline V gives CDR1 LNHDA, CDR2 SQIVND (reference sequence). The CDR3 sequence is CASSIGGSTDTQYF. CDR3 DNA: TGTGCCAGTAGTATAGGTGGAAGCACAGATACGCAGTATTTT.

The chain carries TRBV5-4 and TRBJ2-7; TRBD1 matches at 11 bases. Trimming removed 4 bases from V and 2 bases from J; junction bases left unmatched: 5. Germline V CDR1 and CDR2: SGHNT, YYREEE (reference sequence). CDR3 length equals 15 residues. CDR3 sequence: CASSMDRGQTYEQYF. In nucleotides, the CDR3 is TGTGCCAGCAGCATGGACAGGGGGCAGACCTACGAGCAGTACTTC.

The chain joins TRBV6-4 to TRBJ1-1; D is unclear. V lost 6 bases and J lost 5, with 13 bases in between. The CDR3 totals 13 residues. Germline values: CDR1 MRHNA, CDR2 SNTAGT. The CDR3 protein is CASRQTGVTEAFF. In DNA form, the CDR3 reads TGTGCCAGCAGGCAAACGGGTGTAACTGAAGCTTTCTTT.

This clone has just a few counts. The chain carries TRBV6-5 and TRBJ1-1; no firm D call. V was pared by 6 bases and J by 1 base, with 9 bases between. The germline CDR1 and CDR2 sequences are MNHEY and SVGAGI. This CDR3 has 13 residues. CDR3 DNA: TGTGCCAGCAGATTGGTGGGGAACACTGAAGCTTTCTTT. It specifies CASRLVGNTEAFF.